This TCR beta chain was sequenced for a study of cytomegalovirus exposure and HLA in healthy donors. These donors were members of the roughly 120-subject validation cohort, a group separate from the roughly 670-subject first cohort. V trimming: 1 base; J trimming: 3 bases; junction bases outside the gene matches: 5. Germline CDR1 and CDR2: SNHLY and FYNNEI. The CDR3 is made up of 16 amino acids. Study-level points and caveats: TCR sequences were mostly rare, though some public TCRs occurred in many donors.

This clone has only one observation. Its cognate antigen is unknown. The repertoire was sequenced with immunoSEQ multiplex PCR; TCRdb's copy has only in-frame clones and lacks some. The sample records about 98,000 clones, about 90% being singletons. This chain joins TRBV2 and TRBJ2-3; the match to TRBD2 covers 9 bases. This TCR was recovered from a man between 18 and 29 years old in good health and CMV-seropositive. Sequencing input: PBMCs. For the CDR3, the DNA is TGTGCCAGCAGTGAAGGTAGCGGGAGTAGGACAGATACGCAGTATTTT. Its protein is CASSEGSGSRTDTQYF.